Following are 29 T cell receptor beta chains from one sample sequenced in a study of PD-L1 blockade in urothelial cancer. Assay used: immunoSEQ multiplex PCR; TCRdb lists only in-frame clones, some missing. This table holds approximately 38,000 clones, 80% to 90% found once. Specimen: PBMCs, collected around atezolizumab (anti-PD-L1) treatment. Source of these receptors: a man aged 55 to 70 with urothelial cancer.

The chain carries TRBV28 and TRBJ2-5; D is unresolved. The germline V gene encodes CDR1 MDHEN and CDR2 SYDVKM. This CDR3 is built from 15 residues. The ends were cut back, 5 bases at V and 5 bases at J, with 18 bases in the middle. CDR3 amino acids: CASSPPELIAETQYF. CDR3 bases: TGTGCCAGCAGTCCCCCGGAGTTGATTGCGGAGACCCAGTACTTC.

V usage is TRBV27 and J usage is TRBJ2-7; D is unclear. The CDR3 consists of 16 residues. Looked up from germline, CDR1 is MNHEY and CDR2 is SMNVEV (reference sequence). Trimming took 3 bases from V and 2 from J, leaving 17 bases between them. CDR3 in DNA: TGTGCCAGCAGTTTCGCCAAATCCGTAACACCCTACGAGCAGTACTTC. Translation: CASSFAKSVTPYEQYF.

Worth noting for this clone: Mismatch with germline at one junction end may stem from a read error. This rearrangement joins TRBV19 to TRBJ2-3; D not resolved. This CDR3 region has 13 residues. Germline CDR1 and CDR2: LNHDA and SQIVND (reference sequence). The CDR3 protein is CASTIVGTDTQYF. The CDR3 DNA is TGTGCCAGTACTATAGTAGGCACAGATACGCAGTATTTT.

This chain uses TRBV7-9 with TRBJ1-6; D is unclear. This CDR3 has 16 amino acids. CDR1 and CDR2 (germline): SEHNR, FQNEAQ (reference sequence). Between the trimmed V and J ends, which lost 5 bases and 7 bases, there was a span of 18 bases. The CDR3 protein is CASSQPRGSGNSPLHF. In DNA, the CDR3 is TGTGCCAGCAGCCAGCCGCGAGGGTCGGGAAATTCACCCCTCCACTTT. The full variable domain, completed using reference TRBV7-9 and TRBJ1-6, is DTGVSQNPRHKITKRGQNVTFRCDPISEHNRLYWYRQTLGQGPEFLTYFQNEAQLEKSRLLSDRFSAERPKGSFSTLEIQRTEQGDSAMYLCASSQPRGSGNSPLHFGNGTRLTVT.

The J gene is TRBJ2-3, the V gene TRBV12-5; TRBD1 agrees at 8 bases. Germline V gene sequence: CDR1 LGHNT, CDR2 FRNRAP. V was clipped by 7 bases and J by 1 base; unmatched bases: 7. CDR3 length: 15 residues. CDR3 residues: CASALTGGGTDTQYF. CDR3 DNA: TGTGCTAGTGCCCTAACAGGGGGTGGCACAGATACGCAGTATTTT.

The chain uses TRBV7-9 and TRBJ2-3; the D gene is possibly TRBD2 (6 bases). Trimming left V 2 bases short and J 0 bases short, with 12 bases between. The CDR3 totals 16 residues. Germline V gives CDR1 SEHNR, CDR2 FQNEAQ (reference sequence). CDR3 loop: CASSLLASESTDTQYF. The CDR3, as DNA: TGTGCCAGCAGCTTACTCGCTAGCGAGAGCACAGATACGCAGTATTTT.

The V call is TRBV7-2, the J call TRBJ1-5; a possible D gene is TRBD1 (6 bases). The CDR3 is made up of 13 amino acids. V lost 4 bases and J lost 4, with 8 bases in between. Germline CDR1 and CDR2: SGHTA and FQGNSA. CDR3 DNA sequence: TGTGCCAGCAGCTCACAGGGAAATCAGCCCCAGCATTTT. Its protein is CASSSQGNQPQHF.

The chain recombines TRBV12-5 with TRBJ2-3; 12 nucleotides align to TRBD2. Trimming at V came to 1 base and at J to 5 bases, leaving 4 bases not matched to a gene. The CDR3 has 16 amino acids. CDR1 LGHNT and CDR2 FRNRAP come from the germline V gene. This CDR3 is CASGLGLAGVGDTQYF. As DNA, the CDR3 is TGTGCTAGTGGTTTGGGACTAGCGGGAGTTGGAGATACGCAGTATTTT.

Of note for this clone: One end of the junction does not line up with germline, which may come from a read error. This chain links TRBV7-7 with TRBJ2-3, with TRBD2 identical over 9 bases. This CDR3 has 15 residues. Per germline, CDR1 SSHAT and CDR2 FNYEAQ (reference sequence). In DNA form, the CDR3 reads TGTGCTAGCAGCTCGACTAGCGGAAACACAGATACGCAGTATTTT. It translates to CASSSTSGNTDTQYF. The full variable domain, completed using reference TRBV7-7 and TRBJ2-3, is GAGVSQSPRYKVTKRGQDVTLRCDPISSHATLYWYQQALGQGPEFLTYFNYEAQPDKSGLPSDRFSAERPEGSISTLTIQRTEQRDSAMYRCASSSTSGNTDTQYFGPGTRLTVL.

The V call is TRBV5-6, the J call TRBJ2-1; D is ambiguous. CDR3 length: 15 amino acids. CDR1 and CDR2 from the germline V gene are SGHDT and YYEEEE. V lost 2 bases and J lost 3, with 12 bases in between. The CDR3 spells CASSFPLPSYNEQFF. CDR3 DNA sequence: TGTGCCAGCAGCTTTCCGCTTCCTAGCTACAATGAGCAGTTCTTC.

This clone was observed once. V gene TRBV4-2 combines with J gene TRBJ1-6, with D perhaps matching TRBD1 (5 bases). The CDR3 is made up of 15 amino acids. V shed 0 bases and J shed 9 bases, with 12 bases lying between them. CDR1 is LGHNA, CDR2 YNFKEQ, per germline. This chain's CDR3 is CASSQDQGGGSPLHF. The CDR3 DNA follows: TGTGCCAGCAGCCAAGATCAGGGAGGCGGTTCACCCCTCCACTTT.

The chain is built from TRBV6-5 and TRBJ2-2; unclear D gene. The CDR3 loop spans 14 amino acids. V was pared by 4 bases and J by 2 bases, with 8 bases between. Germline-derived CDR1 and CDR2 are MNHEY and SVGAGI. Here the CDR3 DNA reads TGTGCCAGCAGTTTCACACCAAACACCGGGGAGCTGTTTTTT. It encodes CASSFTPNTGELFF.

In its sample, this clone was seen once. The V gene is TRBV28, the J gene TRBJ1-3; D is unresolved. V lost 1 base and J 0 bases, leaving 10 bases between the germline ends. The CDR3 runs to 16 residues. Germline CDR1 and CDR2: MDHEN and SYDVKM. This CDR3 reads CASSLSGSSSGNTIYF. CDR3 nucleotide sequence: TGTGCCAGCAGTTTATCGGGATCGAGCTCTGGAAACACCATATATTTT.

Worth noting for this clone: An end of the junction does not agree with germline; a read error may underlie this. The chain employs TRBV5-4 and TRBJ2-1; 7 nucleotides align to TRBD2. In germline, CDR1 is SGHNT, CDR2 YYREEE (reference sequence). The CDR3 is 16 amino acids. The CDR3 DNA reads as TGCGCCAGCAGCGTAGATGAGCCGGGGGGTTACAATGAGCAGTTCTTC. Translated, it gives CASSVDEPGGYNEQFF. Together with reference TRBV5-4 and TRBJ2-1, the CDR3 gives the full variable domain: ETGVTQSPTHLIKTRGQQVTLRCSSQSGHNTVSWYQQALGQGPQFIFQYYREEENGRGNFPPRFSGLQFPNYSSELNVNALELDDSALYLCASSVDEPGGYNEQFFGPGTRLTVL.

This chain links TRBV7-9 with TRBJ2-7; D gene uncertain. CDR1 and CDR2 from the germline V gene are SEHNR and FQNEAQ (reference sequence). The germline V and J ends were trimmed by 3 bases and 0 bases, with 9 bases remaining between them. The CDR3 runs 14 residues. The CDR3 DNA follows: TGTGCCAGCAGCTTCGGAGCGAGCTCCTACGAGCAGTACTTC. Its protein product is CASSFGASSYEQYF.

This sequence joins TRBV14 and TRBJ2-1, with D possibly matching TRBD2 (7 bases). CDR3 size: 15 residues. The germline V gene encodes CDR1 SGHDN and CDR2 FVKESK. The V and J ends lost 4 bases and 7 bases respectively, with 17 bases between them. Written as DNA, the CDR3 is TGTGCCAGCAGCCCGTCGGGGGGCTCGGGGAATGAGCAGTTCTTC. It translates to CASSPSGGSGNEQFF.

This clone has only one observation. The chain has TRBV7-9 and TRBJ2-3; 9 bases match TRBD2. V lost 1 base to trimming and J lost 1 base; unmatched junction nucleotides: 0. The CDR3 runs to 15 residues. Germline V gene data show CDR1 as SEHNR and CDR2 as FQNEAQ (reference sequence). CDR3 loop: CASSLGLAGTDTQYF. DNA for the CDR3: TGTGCCAGCAGCTTAGGACTAGCGGGCACAGATACGCAGTATTTT.

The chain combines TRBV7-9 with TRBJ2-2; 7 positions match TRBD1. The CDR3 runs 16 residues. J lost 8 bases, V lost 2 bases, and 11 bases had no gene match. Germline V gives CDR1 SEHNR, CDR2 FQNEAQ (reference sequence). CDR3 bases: TGTGCCAGCAGCTTATTTCCGACAGGGAAGATAGGGGAGCTGTTTTTT. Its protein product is CASSLFPTGKIGELFF.

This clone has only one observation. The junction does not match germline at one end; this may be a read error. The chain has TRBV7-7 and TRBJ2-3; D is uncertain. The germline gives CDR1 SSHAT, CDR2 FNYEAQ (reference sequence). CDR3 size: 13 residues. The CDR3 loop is CASSLSSWDTQYF. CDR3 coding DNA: TGTGCTAGCAGCCTCAGTTCCTGGGATACGCAGTATTTT.

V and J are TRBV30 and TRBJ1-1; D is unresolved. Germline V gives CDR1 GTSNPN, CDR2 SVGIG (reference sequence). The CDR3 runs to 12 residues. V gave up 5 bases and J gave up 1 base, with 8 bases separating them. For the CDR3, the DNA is TGTGCCTGGGGCGAGGCGAACACTGAAGCTTTCTTT. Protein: CAWGEANTEAFF.

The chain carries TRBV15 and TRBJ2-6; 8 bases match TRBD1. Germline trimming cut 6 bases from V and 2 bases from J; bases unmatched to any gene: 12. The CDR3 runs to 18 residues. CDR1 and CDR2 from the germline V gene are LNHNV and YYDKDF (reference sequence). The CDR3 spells CATRSGDRRTTGANVLTF. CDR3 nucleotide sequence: TGTGCCACCAGATCTGGGGACAGGAGGACTACTGGGGCCAACGTCCTGACTTTC.

CDR3 protein: CASSLESISYEQYF. In DNA form, the CDR3 reads TGTGCCAGCAGCTTGGAGTCGATCTCCTACGAGCAGTACTTC. This chain uses TRBV11-3 with TRBJ2-7; no definite D call. Germline values: CDR1 SGHNT, CDR2 YENEEA. The CDR3 length is 14 residues. The V end was cut by 3 bases, the J end by 0 bases, with 9 bases between.

The CDR3 loop reads CASSFLPGTGNGYTF. CDR3 coding DNA: TGTGCCAGCAGCTTCCTACCCGGGACAGGGAACGGCTACACCTTC. V gene TRBV9 combines with J gene TRBJ1-2; TRBD1 matches 9 bases. The length of the CDR3 is 15 residues. Germline values: CDR1 SGDLS, CDR2 YYNGEE. The ends lost 4 bases at V and 8 bases at J; junction bases unmatched: 12.

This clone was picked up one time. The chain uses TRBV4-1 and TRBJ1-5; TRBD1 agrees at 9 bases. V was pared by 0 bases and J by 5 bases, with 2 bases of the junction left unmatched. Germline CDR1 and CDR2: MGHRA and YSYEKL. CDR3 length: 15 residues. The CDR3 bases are TGCGCCAGCAGCCAAGAGGGACAGGGCTATCAGCCCCAGCATTTT. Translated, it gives CASSQEGQGYQPQHF.

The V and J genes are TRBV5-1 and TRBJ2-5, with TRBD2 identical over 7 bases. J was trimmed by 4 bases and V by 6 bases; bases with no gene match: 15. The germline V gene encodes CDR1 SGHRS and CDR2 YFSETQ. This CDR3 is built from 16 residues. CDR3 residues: CASKTLGPGGGETQYF. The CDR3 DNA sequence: TGCGCCAGCAAGACACTCGGGCCTGGCGGGGGAGAGACCCAGTACTTC.

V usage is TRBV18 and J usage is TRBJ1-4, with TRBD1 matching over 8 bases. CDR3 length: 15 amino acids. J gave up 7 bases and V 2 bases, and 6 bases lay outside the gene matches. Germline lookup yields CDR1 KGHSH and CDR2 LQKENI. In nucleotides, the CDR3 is TGTGCCAGCTCACCATCCGGACAGGGAGGTGAAAAACTGTTTTTT. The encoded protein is CASSPSGQGGEKLFF. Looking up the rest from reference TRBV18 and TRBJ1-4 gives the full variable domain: NAGVMQNPRHLVRRRGQEARLRCSPMKGHSHVYWYRQLPEEGLKFMVYLQKENIIDESGMPKERFSAEFPKEGPSILRIQQVVRGDSAAYFCASSPSGQGGEKLFFGSGTQLSVL.

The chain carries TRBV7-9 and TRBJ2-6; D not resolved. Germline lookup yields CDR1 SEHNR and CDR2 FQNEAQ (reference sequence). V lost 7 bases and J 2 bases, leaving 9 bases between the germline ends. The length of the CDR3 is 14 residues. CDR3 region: CASKEPAGANVLTF. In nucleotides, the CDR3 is TGTGCCAGCAAGGAGCCGGCTGGGGCCAACGTCCTGACTTTC.

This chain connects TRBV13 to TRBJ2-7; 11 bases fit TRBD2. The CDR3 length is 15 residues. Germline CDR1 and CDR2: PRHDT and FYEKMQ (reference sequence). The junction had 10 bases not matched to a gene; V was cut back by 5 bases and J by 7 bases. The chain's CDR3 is CASSTGTSGIEEQYF. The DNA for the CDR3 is TGTGCCAGCAGCACTGGGACTAGCGGAATCGAGGAGCAGTACTTC.

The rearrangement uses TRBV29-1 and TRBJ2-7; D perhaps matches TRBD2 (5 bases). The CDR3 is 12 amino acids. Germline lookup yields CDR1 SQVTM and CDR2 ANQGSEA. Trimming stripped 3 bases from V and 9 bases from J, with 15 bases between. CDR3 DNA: TGCAGCGTTGAGTATTCGGGGAATGGGCAGTACTTC. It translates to CSVEYSGNGQYF.